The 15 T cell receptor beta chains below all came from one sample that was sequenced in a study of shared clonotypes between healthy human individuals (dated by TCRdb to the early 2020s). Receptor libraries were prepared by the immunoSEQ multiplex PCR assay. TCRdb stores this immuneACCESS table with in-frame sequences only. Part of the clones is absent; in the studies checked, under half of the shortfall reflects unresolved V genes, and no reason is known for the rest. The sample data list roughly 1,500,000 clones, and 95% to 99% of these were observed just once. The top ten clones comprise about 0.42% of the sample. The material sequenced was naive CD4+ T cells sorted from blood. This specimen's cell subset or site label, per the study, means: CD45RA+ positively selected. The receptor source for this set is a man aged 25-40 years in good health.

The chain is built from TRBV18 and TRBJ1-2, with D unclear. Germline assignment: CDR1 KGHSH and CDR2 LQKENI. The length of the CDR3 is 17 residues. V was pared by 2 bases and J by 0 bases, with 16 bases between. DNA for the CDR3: TGTGCCAGCTCACCAGATGCTGGCACGAACTCTAACTATGGCTACACCTTC. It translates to CASSPDAGTNSNYGYTF.

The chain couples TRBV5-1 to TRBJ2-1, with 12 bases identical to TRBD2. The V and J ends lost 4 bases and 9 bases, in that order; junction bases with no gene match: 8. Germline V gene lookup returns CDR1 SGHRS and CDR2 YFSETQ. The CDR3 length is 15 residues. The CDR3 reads CASSLRLAGDGEQFF. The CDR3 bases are TGCGCCAGCAGCCTCAGACTAGCGGGAGACGGTGAGCAGTTCTTC.

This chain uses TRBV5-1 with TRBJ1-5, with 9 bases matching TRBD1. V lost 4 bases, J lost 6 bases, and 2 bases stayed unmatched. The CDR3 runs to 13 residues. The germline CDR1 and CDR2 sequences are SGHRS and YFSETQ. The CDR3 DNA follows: TGCGCCAGCAGCCCGGACAGGGGTCAGCCCCAGCATTTT. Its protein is CASSPDRGQPQHF. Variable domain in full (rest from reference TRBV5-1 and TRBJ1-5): KAGVTQTPRYLIKTRGQQVTLSCSPISGHRSVSWYQQTPGQGLQFLFEYFSETQRNKGNFPGRFSGRQFSNSRSEMNVSTLELGDSALYLCASSPDRGQPQHFGDGTRLSIL.

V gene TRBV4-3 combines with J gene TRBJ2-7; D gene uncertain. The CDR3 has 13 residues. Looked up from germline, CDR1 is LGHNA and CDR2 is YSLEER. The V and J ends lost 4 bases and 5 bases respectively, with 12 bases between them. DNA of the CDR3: TGCGCCAGCAGCCGCCGGACCGGAGACGAGCAGTACTTC. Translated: CASSRRTGDEQYF.

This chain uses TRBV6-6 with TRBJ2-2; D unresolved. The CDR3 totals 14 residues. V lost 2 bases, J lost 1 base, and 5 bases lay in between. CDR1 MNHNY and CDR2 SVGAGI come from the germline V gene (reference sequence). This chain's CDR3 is CASSYQRNTGELFF. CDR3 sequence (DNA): TGTGCCAGCAGTTACCAGCGGAACACCGGGGAGCTGTTTTTT.

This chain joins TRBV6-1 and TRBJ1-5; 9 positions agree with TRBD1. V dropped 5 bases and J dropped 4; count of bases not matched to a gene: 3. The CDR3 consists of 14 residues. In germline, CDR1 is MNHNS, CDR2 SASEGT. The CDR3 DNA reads TGTGCCAGCAGTCCGGGGACAGGGAATCAGCCCCAGCATTTT. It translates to CASSPGTGNQPQHF.

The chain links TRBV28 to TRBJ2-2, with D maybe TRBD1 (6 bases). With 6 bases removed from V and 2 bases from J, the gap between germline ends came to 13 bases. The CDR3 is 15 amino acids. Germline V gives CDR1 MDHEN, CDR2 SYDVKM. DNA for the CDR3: TGTGCCAGCAGCTTCAGGGGTCGCAACACCGGGGAGCTGTTTTTT. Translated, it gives CASSFRGRNTGELFF.

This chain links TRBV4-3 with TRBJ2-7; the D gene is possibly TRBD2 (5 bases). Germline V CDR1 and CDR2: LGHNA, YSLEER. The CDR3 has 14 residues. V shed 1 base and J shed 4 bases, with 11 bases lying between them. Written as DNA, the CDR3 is TGCGCCAGCAGCCAAGCGACTACAGTGTACGAGCAGTACTTC. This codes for CASSQATTVYEQYF.

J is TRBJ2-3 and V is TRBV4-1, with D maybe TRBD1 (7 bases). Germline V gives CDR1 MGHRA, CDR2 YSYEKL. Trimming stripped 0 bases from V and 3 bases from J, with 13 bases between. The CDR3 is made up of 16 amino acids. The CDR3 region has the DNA TGCGCCAGCAGCCAAGAGCGGGACAGCCTAACAGATACGCAGTATTTT. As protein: CASSQERDSLTDTQYF.

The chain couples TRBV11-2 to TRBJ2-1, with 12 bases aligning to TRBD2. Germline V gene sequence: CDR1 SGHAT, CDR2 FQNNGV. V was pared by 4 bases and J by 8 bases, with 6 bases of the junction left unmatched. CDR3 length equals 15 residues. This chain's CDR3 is CASSSLLAGGYEQFF. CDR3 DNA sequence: TGTGCCAGCAGCTCGTTACTAGCGGGAGGATATGAGCAGTTCTTC.

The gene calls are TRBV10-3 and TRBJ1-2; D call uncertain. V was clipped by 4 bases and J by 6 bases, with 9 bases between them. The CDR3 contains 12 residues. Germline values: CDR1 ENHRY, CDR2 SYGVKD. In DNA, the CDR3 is TGTGCCATCAGTGCCTCCCCAGATGGCTACACCTTC. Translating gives CAISASPDGYTF.

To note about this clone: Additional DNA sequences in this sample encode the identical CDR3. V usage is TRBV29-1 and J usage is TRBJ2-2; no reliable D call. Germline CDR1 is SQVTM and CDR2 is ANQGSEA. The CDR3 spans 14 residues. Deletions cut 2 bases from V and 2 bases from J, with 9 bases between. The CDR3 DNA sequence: TGCAGCGTTGAACCCCGCCTTAACACCGGGGAGCTGTTTTTT. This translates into CSVEPRLNTGELFF.

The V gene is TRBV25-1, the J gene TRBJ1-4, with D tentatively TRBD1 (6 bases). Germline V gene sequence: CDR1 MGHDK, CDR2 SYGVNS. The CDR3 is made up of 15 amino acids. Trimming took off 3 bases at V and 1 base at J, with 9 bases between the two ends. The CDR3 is CASSEKQGTNEKLFF. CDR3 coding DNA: TGTGCCAGCAGTGAGAAACAGGGAACTAATGAAAAACTGTTTTTT.

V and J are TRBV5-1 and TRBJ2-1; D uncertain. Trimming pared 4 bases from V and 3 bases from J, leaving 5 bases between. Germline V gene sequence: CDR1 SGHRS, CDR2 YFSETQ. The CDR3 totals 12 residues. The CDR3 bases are TGCGCCAGCAGCGCTTACTACAATGAGCAGTTCTTC. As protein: CASSAYYNEQFF.

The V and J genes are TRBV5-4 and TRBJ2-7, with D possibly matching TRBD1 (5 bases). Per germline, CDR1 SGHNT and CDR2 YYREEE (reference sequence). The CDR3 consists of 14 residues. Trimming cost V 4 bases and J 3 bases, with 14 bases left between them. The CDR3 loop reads CASSEWGKNYEQYF. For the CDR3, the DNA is TGTGCCAGCAGCGAGTGGGGCAAGAACTACGAGCAGTACTTC.